The rows below give T cell receptor beta chains drawn from one sample of a study of T cell repertoires in cytomegalovirus infection. TCRdb independently ran MiXCR on the reads; one entry per CDR3 protein. The table has more than 95,000 distinct CDR3 sequences, more than 25% seen once. These receptors have no known antigen. Source: CD8+ T cells from cultured PBMCs, taken from culture after CMV antigen stimulation. The receptors shown here come from a human donor in good health (CMV status not recorded). Some clones in this sample may be carry-over from other donors' samples. Each CDR3 is given with its conserved first and last residue.

V gene: TRBV11-2
CDR3 length: 13
J gene: TRBJ2-2
CDR3 protein: CASSLVTGRELFF

V gene: TRBV20-1
CDR3 length: 14
J gene: TRBJ2-2
CDR3 protein: CSAKPREFIGELFF

V gene: TRBV7-6
CDR3 length: 16
J gene: TRBJ1-1
CDR3 protein: CASSLSAAGGNTEAFF

V gene: TRBV7-3
CDR3 length: 15
J gene: TRBJ2-3
CDR3 protein: CASSLNGWGTDTQYF

V gene: TRBV10-3
CDR3 length: 13
J gene: TRBJ2-4
CDR3 protein: CAIRYAWLNIQYF

V gene: TRBV7-9
CDR3 length: 14
J gene: TRBJ1-1
CDR3 protein: CASSSRDSNTEAFF

V gene: TRBV6-2/TRBV6-3
CDR3 length: 14
J gene: TRBJ2-6
CDR3 protein: CASSTFPGANVLTF

V gene: TRBV7-8
CDR3 length: 17
J gene: TRBJ2-5
CDR3 protein: CASIVTSGGSASETQYF

V gene: TRBV2
CDR3 length: 12
J gene: TRBJ2-5
CDR3 protein: CARRNPQETQYF

V gene: TRBV7-2
CDR3 length: 12
J gene: TRBJ2-3
CDR3 protein: CASSPSTDTQYF

V gene: TRBV12-3/TRBV12-4
CDR3 length: 14
J gene: TRBJ2-5
CDR3 protein: CASSNRQDQETQYF

V gene: TRBV6-5
CDR3 length: 15
J gene: TRBJ1-3
CDR3 protein: CASSYPYSSGNTIYF

V gene: TRBV7-2
CDR3 length: 16
J gene: TRBJ2-5
CDR3 protein: CASRPTSGGAWETQYF

V gene: TRBV5-4
CDR3 length: 13
J gene: TRBJ1-2
CDR3 protein: CASSFQQIYGYTF

V gene: TRBV7-6
CDR3 length: 12
J gene: TRBJ2-7
CDR3 protein: CASSLTVREQYF

V gene: TRBV7-6
CDR3 length: 16
J gene: TRBJ1-1
CDR3 protein: CASSLLMAELNTEAFF

V gene: TRBV6-4
CDR3 length: 14
J gene: TRBJ1-2
CDR3 protein: CASREGTGVGGYTF

V gene: TRBV4-1
CDR3 length: 16
J gene: TRBJ2-2
CDR3 protein: CASSRSGDANTGELFF

V gene: TRBV7-8
CDR3 length: 15
J gene: TRBJ1-1
CDR3 protein: CASSLAQGAWTEAFF

V gene: TRBV6-1
CDR3 length: 11
J gene: TRBJ1-1
CDR3 protein: CASSDHAEAFF

V gene: TRBV5-4
CDR3 length: 14
J gene: TRBJ1-1
CDR3 protein: CASSFGTGAAEAFF

V gene: TRBV4-2
CDR3 length: 16
J gene: TRBJ1-3
CDR3 protein: CASSQDGPGSGNTIYF

V gene: TRBV27
CDR3 length: 13
J gene: TRBJ1-1
CDR3 protein: CASSFGSLSEAFF

V gene: TRBV7-9
CDR3 length: 16
J gene: TRBJ2-2
CDR3 protein: CASSGTGLAGTGELFF

V gene: TRBV20-1
CDR3 length: 15
J gene: TRBJ2-7
CDR3 protein: CSARDSGSGNYEQYF

V gene: TRBV12-3/TRBV12-4
CDR3 length: 15
J gene: TRBJ1-2
CDR3 protein: CASSSTEPGLNGYTF

V gene: TRBV27
CDR3 length: 16
J gene: TRBJ1-2
CDR3 protein: CASSLSRQGRFDGYTF

V gene: TRBV20-1
CDR3 length: 10
J gene: TRBJ1-1
CDR3 protein: CSASQFEAFF

V gene: TRBV7-2
CDR3 length: 16
J gene: TRBJ2-1
CDR3 protein: CASSLWGRGRYNEQFF

V gene: TRBV7-6
CDR3 length: 15
J gene: TRBJ2-7
CDR3 protein: CASSEGTGFSYEQYF

V gene: TRBV5-1
CDR3 length: 18
J gene: TRBJ2-3
CDR3 protein: CASSSPKEAGGPADTQYF

V gene: TRBV4-1
CDR3 length: 16
J gene: TRBJ2-1
CDR3 protein: CASSRAEGARGNEQFF

V gene: TRBV19
CDR3 length: 13
J gene: TRBJ1-5
CDR3 protein: CATQDGGNQPQHF

V gene: TRBV9
CDR3 length: 16
J gene: TRBJ2-2
CDR3 protein: CASSPIRDGNTGELFF

V gene: TRBV4-2
CDR3 length: 14
J gene: TRBJ1-1
CDR3 protein: CASSQVKGQGEAFF

V gene: TRBV12-3/TRBV12-4
CDR3 length: 16
J gene: TRBJ2-1
CDR3 protein: CASSPVWGGSYNEQFF

V gene: TRBV12-5
CDR3 length: 14
J gene: TRBJ2-1
CDR3 protein: CASGLGTGWNEQFF

V gene: TRBV27
CDR3 length: 15
J gene: TRBJ1-1
CDR3 protein: CASSPTTVANTEAFF

V gene: TRBV28
CDR3 length: 21
J gene: TRBJ2-5
CDR3 protein: CASSTTLSTPTSGGALETQYF

V gene: TRBV2
CDR3 length: 14
J gene: TRBJ2-3
CDR3 protein: CASSSLARGDTRYF